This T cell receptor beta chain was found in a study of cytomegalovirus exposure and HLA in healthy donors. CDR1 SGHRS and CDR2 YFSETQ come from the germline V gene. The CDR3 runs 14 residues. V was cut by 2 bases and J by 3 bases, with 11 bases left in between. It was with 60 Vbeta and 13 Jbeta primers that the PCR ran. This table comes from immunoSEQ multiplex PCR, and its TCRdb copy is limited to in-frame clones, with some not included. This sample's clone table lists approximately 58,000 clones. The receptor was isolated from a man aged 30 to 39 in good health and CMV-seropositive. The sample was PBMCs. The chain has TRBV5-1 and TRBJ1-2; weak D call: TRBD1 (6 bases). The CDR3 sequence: CASSFKTGDYGYTF. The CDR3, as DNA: TGCGCCAGCAGCTTCAAGACAGGAGACTATGGCTACACCTTC.